Each of the 14 T cell receptor beta chains below was sequenced from the same sample in a study of T cell changes during pregnancy in multiple sclerosis (dated by TCRdb to between 2019 and 2020). Libraries came from the immunoSEQ multiplex PCR assay. As stored in TCRdb, this immuneACCESS dataset retains in-frame rearrangements with V and J assigned. A fraction of the clones does not appear; measured against another copy, unresolved V genes explain less than half of the discrepancy, and the remainder lacks a known reason. In all, the sample holds some 93,000 clones, and roughly 89% of those were seen once. Together, the top ten hold more than 1.5% of the sample. Specimen: peripheral blood, collected after pregnancy. All receptors derive from a female donor in good health, enrolled as a control in a pregnancy study.

V gene TRBV9 combines with J gene TRBJ2-3, with D possibly TRBD2 on 6 matching bases. Germline assignment: CDR1 SGDLS and CDR2 YYNGEE. V lost 7 bases to trimming and J lost 2 bases, with 17 bases between them. The CDR3 spans 15 residues. The CDR3 DNA reads as TGTGCCAGCTCAGTCGGGGCGGGGAACACAGATACGCAGTATTTT. Its protein product is CASSVGAGNTDTQYF.

J is TRBJ1-4 and V is TRBV4-1; maybe TRBD1 (6 bases). CDR3 size: 15 residues. CDR1 and CDR2 (germline): MGHRA, YSYEKL. V lost 0 bases and J 6 bases, leaving 11 bases between the germline ends. CDR3 protein: CASSQDQGRDEKLFF. The CDR3 nucleotides read TGCGCCAGCAGCCAAGATCAGGGGAGGGATGAAAAACTGTTTTTT.

The chain links TRBV27 to TRBJ2-4; 7 bases match TRBD1. Germline CDR1 is MNHEY and CDR2 is SMNVEV (reference sequence). With 8 bases clipped from V and 6 bases from J, the junction kept 10 bases outside the gene matches. The CDR3 length is 14 residues. The CDR3 is CASGERQGLNIQYF. CDR3 sequence (DNA): TGTGCCAGCGGGGAAAGACAGGGCCTAAACATTCAGTACTTC.

The chain recombines TRBV7-9 with TRBJ2-3; a possible D gene is TRBD1 (6 bases). From germline, CDR1 is SEHNR and CDR2 FQNEAQ (reference sequence). The CDR3 runs 15 residues. Between the trimmed V and J ends, which lost 4 bases and 3 bases, there was a span of 14 bases. The CDR3 DNA follows: TGTGCCAGCAGCTCCCAGGGGTCTGTTACAGATACGCAGTATTTT. Translation: CASSSQGSVTDTQYF.

This chain links TRBV5-6 with TRBJ2-2, with D possibly matching TRBD2 (5 bases). Germline V gene sequence: CDR1 SGHDT, CDR2 YYEEEE. The CDR3 sequence is 12 residues long. Between the trimmed V and J ends, which lost 7 bases and 1 base, there was a span of 5 bases. DNA for the CDR3: TGTGCCAGCGGGAGGAACACCGGGGAGCTGTTTTTT. Translation: CASGRNTGELFF.

The V and J genes are TRBV4-3 and TRBJ2-2; 9 positions agree with TRBD2. The V gene end was trimmed by 3 bases and the J gene end by 8 bases; junction bases not matched to a gene: 16. The CDR3 spans 18 residues. The V gene's germline CDR1 is LGHNA and CDR2 YSLEER. CDR3 residues: CASSQMGIGGGAEGELFF. The CDR3 nucleotides are TGCGCCAGCAGCCAGATGGGAATCGGCGGGGGGGCGGAGGGGGAGCTGTTTTTT.

The rearrangement links TRBV5-4 to TRBJ1-5; D unclear. With 2 bases removed from V and 9 bases from J, the gap between germline ends came to 9 bases. This CDR3 spans 12 amino acids. Germline-derived CDR1 and CDR2 are SGHNT and YYREEE (reference sequence). CDR3 amino acids: CASSLDNPPQHF. The DNA of the CDR3 is TGTGCCAGCAGCTTAGACAACCCGCCCCAGCATTTT.

The chain has TRBV6-5 and TRBJ1-5, with D uncertain. CDR3 length: 14 amino acids. CDR1 is MNHEY, CDR2 SVGAGI, per germline. Trimming took 8 bases from V and 4 from J, leaving 15 bases between them. Here the CDR3 DNA reads TGTGCCAGCGGTTCCCCTGCCCAGAATCAGCCCCAGCATTTT. Protein sequence: CASGSPAQNQPQHF.

This clone occurred once. The CDR3 loop reads CASSFGAGATGELFF. CDR3 DNA sequence: TGTGCCAGCAGTTTCGGGGCGGGGGCCACCGGGGAGCTGTTTTTT. The V and J genes are TRBV27 and TRBJ2-2; possible D gene TRBD2, 7 bases. The CDR3 consists of 15 residues. Trimming removed 3 bases from V and 4 bases from J, with 12 bases in between. Germline-derived CDR1 and CDR2 are MNHEY and SMNVEV (reference sequence).

This clone was counted once. The V call is TRBV11-1, the J call TRBJ1-2, with TRBD1 as a possible D gene (5 bases). With 2 bases removed from V and 7 bases from J, the gap between germline ends came to 11 bases. The CDR3 is 13 amino acids. Germline V gene data show CDR1 as SGHAT and CDR2 as FQDESV (reference sequence). The CDR3 sequence is CASSLSRDFGYTF. In DNA form, the CDR3 reads TGTGCCAGCAGCTTATCCAGGGACTTTGGCTACACCTTC.

V gene TRBV5-6 combines with J gene TRBJ2-5; 9 bases agree with TRBD1. Germline CDR1 SGHDT, CDR2 YYEEEE. CDR3 length equals 16 residues. The J segment lost 6 bases and the V segment lost 2 bases, leaving 11 bases of the junction unmatched. Here the CDR3 DNA reads TGTGCCAGCAGCTTTACGGCCCCACAGGGGGCTCAGACCCAGTACTTC. This encodes CASSFTAPQGAQTQYF.

This clone was detected a few times. The chain joins TRBV2 to TRBJ1-5; 7 bases are a match to TRBD1. The CDR3 has 14 amino acids. V dropped 6 bases and J dropped 6; count of bases not matched to a gene: 8. The V gene's germline CDR1 is SNHLY and CDR2 FYNNEI. CDR3 DNA sequence: TGTGCCAGCAGAACGCAACAGGGGATTCAGCCCCAGCATTTT. Amino acids: CASRTQQGIQPQHF.

The V gene is TRBV6-5, the J gene TRBJ2-5; 8 bases agree with TRBD2. The CDR3 loop spans 14 amino acids. Germline V gives CDR1 MNHEY, CDR2 SVGAGI. V shed 7 bases and J 2 bases; nucleotides not matched to a gene: 6. The CDR3 here is CASNPGGGQETQYF. CDR3 nucleotides: TGTGCCAGCAATCCCGGGGGGGGGCAAGAGACCCAGTACTTC.

This rearrangement joins TRBV7-2 to TRBJ2-3, with 9 bases aligning to TRBD2. This CDR3 has 15 residues. The germline gives CDR1 SGHTA, CDR2 FQGNSA. The J segment lost 5 bases and the V segment lost 5 bases, leaving 8 bases of the junction unmatched. In nucleotides, the CDR3 is TGTGCCAGCAGCCCTGCGCGGGGGGGCATAGATACGCAGTATTTT. It translates to CASSPARGGIDTQYF.